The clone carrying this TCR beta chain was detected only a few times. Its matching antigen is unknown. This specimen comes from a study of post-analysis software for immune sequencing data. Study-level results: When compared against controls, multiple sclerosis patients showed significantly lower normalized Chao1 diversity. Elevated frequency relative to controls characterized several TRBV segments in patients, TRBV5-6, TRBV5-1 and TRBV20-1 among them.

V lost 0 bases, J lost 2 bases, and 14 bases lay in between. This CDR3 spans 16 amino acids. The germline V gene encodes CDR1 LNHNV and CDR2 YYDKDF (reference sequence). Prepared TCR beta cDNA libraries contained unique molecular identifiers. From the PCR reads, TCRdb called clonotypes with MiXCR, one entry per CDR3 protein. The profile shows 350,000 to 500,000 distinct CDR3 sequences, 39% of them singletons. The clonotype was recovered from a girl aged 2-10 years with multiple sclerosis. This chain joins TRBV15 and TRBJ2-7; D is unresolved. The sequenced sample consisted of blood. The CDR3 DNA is TGTGCCACCAGCAGAGATAAGGTCCCTGTGACCTACGAGCAGTACTTC. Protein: CATSRDKVPVTYEQYF. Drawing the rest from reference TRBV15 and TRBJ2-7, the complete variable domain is DAMVIQNPRYQVTQFGKPVTLSCSQTLNHNVMYWYQQKSSQAPKLLFHYYDKDFNNEADTPDNFQSRRPNTSFCFLDIRSPGLGDTAMYLCATSRDKVPVTYEQYFGPGTRLTVT.